Listed here is a single T cell receptor (beta chain). Its antigen is unknown. The donors were in the approximately 120-subject validation cohort, distinct from the approximately 670-subject first cohort. This specimen comes from a study of cytomegalovirus exposure and HLA in healthy donors. General study points: Among TCR beta chains, those listed as cytomegalovirus-associated numbered some 170. In the 130 or so validation repertoires, approximately 94% of cluster scores exceeded 0, per a later analysis.

Method: immunoSEQ multiplex PCR; TCRdb's copy keeps in-frame clones and lacks some. The table records some 120,000 clones, approximately 91% of them present only once. Germline-derived CDR1 and CDR2 are SGDLS and YYNGEE. The CDR3 runs to 15 residues. V lost 3 bases, J lost 4 bases, and 2 bases stayed unmatched. The source material was PBMCs. This sequence originates from a man aged 30-40 years in good health and CMV-seronegative. This sequence joins TRBV9 and TRBJ2-3, with TRBD2 matching 13 bases. The CDR3 here is CASSATSGRADTQYF. CDR3 DNA: TGTGCCAGCAGCGCCACTAGCGGGAGGGCAGATACGCAGTATTTT.